The 30 T cell receptor beta chains reported below all come from one sample, sequenced in a study of regulatory dendritic cells for organ transplantation. Measured with immunoSEQ multiplex PCR; TCRdb has only the in-frame clones, and not every one. The sample records tens of thousands of clones, 74% being singletons. Sequencing used memory CD4+ T cells from blood. The sample's subset: CD45RO+ memory T cells. The receptors here all came from a human donor in good health.

This chain joins TRBV27 and TRBJ2-5; TRBD1 agrees at 9 bases. Trimming removed 10 bases from V and 4 bases from J; junction bases left unmatched: 13. The CDR3 loop spans 15 amino acids. The germline V gene encodes CDR1 MNHEY and CDR2 SMNVEV (reference sequence). CDR3 region: CATRRGTGYGETQYF. CDR3 bases: TGTGCCACCCGGAGGGGGACAGGGTATGGAGAGACCCAGTACTTC.

This clone is categorized as medium-sized (0.01 to 0.1%). The chain links TRBV5-4 to TRBJ1-2; 9 nucleotides agree with TRBD1. CDR1 is SGHNT and CDR2 is YYREEE in the germline V gene (reference sequence). J gave up 8 bases and V 6 bases, and 8 bases lay outside the gene matches. The CDR3 sequence is 13 residues long. CDR3 in DNA: TGTGCCAGCACGAGGACAGGGGATGGGGGCTACACCTTC. Translated, it gives CASTRTGDGGYTF.

The sample holds one count of this clone. This rearrangement joins TRBV5-6 to TRBJ1-1, with 8 bases identical to TRBD1. Germline V gives CDR1 SGHDT, CDR2 YYEEEE. The CDR3 contains 15 residues. Germline trimming cut 5 bases from V and 3 bases from J; bases unmatched to any gene: 9. The CDR3 spells CASRADRGRDTEAFF. Written as DNA, the CDR3 is TGTGCCAGCAGAGCTGACAGGGGAAGGGACACTGAAGCTTTCTTT.

The chain carries TRBV2 and TRBJ1-4, with TRBD1 matching 9 bases. The CDR3 runs 13 residues. CDR1 is SNHLY, CDR2 FYNNEI, per germline. V lost 11 bases and J lost 9; bases outside the gene matches: 10. CDR3 sequence: CAGTGTGTKKLFF. The CDR3 coding sequence is TGTGCCGGGACCGGGACAGGGACGAAAAAACTGTTTTTT.

This clone was observed once. The chain uses TRBV18 and TRBJ2-2; unclear D gene. In germline, CDR1 is KGHSH, CDR2 LQKENI. This CDR3 comprises 12 residues. V lost 1 base, J lost 6 bases, and 3 bases lay in between. Written as DNA, the CDR3 is TGTGCCAGCTCACCACAGCCCGGGGAGCTGTTTTTT. Its translation: CASSPQPGELFF.

The J gene is TRBJ1-5, the V gene TRBV21-1. TRBV21-1 is a pseudogene. This CDR3 is 16 amino acids long. The CDR3 is CASSKFRVPPRQPQHF. CDR3 DNA: TGTGCCAGCAGCAAATTCCGAGTTCCTCCGCGTCAGCCCCAGCATTTT.

This clone was seen more than once but under ten times. The rearrangement links TRBV25-1 to TRBJ1-2; the D is unclear. Trimming removed 1 base at V and 5 bases at J, with 8 bases between. Germline V CDR1 and CDR2: MGHDK, SYGVNS. This CDR3 has 13 amino acids. The CDR3 loop is CASSEFSAYGYTF. The CDR3 DNA reads TGTGCCAGCAGTGAATTTTCTGCGTATGGCTACACCTTC.

The rearrangement uses TRBV5-4 and TRBJ2-7, with TRBD1 matching 8 bases. The CDR3 has 15 amino acids. V lost 4 bases and J lost 2; bases outside the gene matches: 8. Germline CDR1 and CDR2: SGHNT and YYREEE (reference sequence). The CDR3 loop reads CASSPQGAVTYEQYF. In DNA, the CDR3 is TGTGCCAGCAGCCCTCAGGGGGCTGTCACCTACGAGCAGTACTTC.

The J gene is TRBJ2-2, the V gene TRBV19, with D maybe TRBD1 (6 bases). Trimming cost V 7 bases and J 0 bases, with 15 bases left between them. The germline V gene encodes CDR1 LNHDA and CDR2 SQIVND (reference sequence). CDR3 size: 16 residues. CDR3 loop: CASTLGDTANTGELFF. The CDR3 bases are TGTGCCAGTACCCTTGGGGACACTGCGAACACCGGGGAGCTGTTTTTT.

The sample holds a few counts of this clone. In DNA form, the CDR3 reads TGTGCCAGCAGCGTAGACACGGGGAACACCGGGGAGCTGTTTTTT. Amino acid sequence: CASSVDTGNTGELFF. The gene calls are TRBV9 and TRBJ2-2; the D is unclear. Germline V gene lookup returns CDR1 SGDLS and CDR2 YYNGEE. There are 15 residues in the CDR3. Trimming shortened V by 0 bases and J by 1 base, and 7 bases separated the two germline ends.

This clone was counted a few times. The CDR3 is CASSLDGYGYTF. The CDR3 region has the DNA TGTGCCAGCAGCCTAGACGGTTATGGCTACACCTTC. The V and J genes are TRBV7-9 and TRBJ1-2; no clear D gene. The CDR3 covers 12 residues. Germline V gives CDR1 SEHNR, CDR2 FQNEAQ (reference sequence). V lost 5 bases to trimming and J lost 5 bases, with 9 bases between them.

This CDR3 reads CASSAWGDSAYEQYF. CDR3 sequence (DNA): TGTGCCAGCAGTGCATGGGGGGACTCTGCCTACGAGCAGTACTTC. The chain combines TRBV6-5 with TRBJ2-7, with D maybe TRBD2 (6 bases). The CDR3 is made up of 15 amino acids. Germline CDR1 and CDR2: MNHEY and SVGAGI. V lost 5 bases and J lost 2, with 16 bases in between.

This rearrangement joins TRBV5-6 to TRBJ2-5; maybe TRBD1 (5 bases). The CDR3 length is 13 residues. Germline V gene lookup returns CDR1 SGHDT and CDR2 YYEEEE. V was cut by 2 bases and J by 6 bases, with 11 bases left in between. The CDR3 loop reads CASSLQAAQTQYF. The CDR3 DNA follows: TGTGCCAGCAGCTTACAGGCGGCTCAGACCCAGTACTTC.

The rearrangement joins TRBV19 to TRBJ1-1; possibly TRBD1 for D (6 bases). V was cut by 5 bases and J by 1 base, with 11 bases left in between. From germline, CDR1 is LNHDA and CDR2 SQIVND (reference sequence). CDR3 size: 14 residues. The CDR3 nucleotides are TGTGCCAGTAGTTCAGGACAGTGGAACACTGAAGCTTTCTTT. This translates into CASSSGQWNTEAFF.

The gene calls are TRBV5-5 and TRBJ2-7; a weak D match, TRBD1 (5 bases). The germline V gene encodes CDR1 SGHKS and CDR2 YYEKEE (reference sequence). The CDR3 loop spans 12 amino acids. V shed 3 bases and J shed 3 bases, with 7 bases lying between them. The CDR3 spells CASSSQGYEQYF. The CDR3 DNA reads TGTGCCAGCAGCTCCCAGGGCTACGAGCAGTACTTC. Full variable domain (remainder filled in from reference TRBV5-5 and TRBJ2-7): DAGVTQSPTHLIKTRGQQVTLRCSPISGHKSVSWYQQVLGQGPQFIFQYYEKEERGRGNFPDRFSARQFPNYSSELNVNALLLGDSALYLCASSSQGYEQYFGPGTRLTVT.

This clone was observed a handful of times. The V call is TRBV19, the J call TRBJ1-2, with D possibly TRBD1 on 6 matching bases. Looked up from germline, CDR1 is LNHDA and CDR2 is SQIVND (reference sequence). CDR3 length: 15 amino acids. Trimming removed 11 bases from V and 8 bases from J, with 27 bases in between. DNA of the CDR3: TGTGCCGCTCGGGCCCAGGGGTTAAAGTCTGGCGGCTACACCTTC. Translated, it gives CAARAQGLKSGGYTF.

The count of this clone is one. The chain carries TRBV6-5 and TRBJ1-2, with no clear D. The germline V gene encodes CDR1 MNHEY and CDR2 SVGAGI. The CDR3 covers 15 residues. V was pared by 6 bases and J by 4 bases, with 18 bases between. CDR3 protein: CASSRTVDTVYGYTF. In DNA, the CDR3 is TGTGCCAGCAGCCGCACCGTCGACACTGTCTATGGCTACACCTTC.

V usage is TRBV11-2 and J usage is TRBJ2-2; TRBD2 aligns across 9 bases. Germline-derived CDR1 and CDR2 are SGHAT and FQNNGV. The CDR3 spans 18 residues. J lost 6 bases, V lost 1 base, and 12 bases had no gene match. CDR3 DNA sequence: TGTGCCAGCAGCTTAGTGCTATCGGCGGGGGGGAAATCCGGGGAGCTGTTTTTT. This sequence encodes CASSLVLSAGGKSGELFF. The whole variable domain, remainder taken from reference TRBV11-2 and TRBJ2-2, is EAGVAQSPRYKIIEKRQSVAFWCNPISGHATLYWYQQILGQGPKLLIQFQNNGVVDDSQLPKDRFSAERLKGVDSTLKIQPAKLEDSAVYLCASSLVLSAGGKSGELFFGEGSRLTVL.

CDR3 sequence: CASSESPGSFYEQYF. As DNA, the CDR3 is TGTGCCAGCAGTGAATCCCCGGGTAGCTTCTACGAGCAGTACTTC. V is TRBV2 and J is TRBJ2-7; no clear D. V was cut by 2 bases and J by 3 bases, with 14 bases left in between. This CDR3 comprises 15 residues. Germline CDR1 and CDR2: SNHLY and FYNNEI.

This clone was counted only a few times. The V gene is TRBV5-4, the J gene TRBJ1-2; 7 nucleotides align to TRBD1. V lost 4 bases, J lost 8 bases, and 11 bases stayed unmatched. CDR3 length: 14 residues. Germline assignment: CDR1 SGHNT and CDR2 YYREEE (reference sequence). The CDR3 protein is CASSLIDREGGYTF. In DNA form, the CDR3 reads TGTGCCAGCAGCCTGATCGACAGGGAAGGAGGCTACACCTTC.

The chain employs TRBV19 and TRBJ2-7, with 10 nucleotides matching TRBD1. The CDR3 loop spans 17 amino acids. Germline V gene lookup returns CDR1 LNHDA and CDR2 SQIVND (reference sequence). J was trimmed by 5 bases and V by 3 bases; bases with no gene match: 13. CDR3 sequence: CASSMIGTGDGRDEQYF. The CDR3 DNA reads as TGTGCCAGTAGTATGATCGGGACAGGGGACGGTAGGGACGAGCAGTACTTC.

Only one count was recorded for this clone. The V call is TRBV5-4, the J call TRBJ2-1; 10 positions agree with TRBD2. CDR1 and CDR2 from the germline V gene are SGHNT and YYREEE (reference sequence). Unmatched junction bases numbered 12, after V lost 4 bases and J lost 8 bases. The CDR3 extends over 16 amino acids. The CDR3 bases are TGTGCCAGCAGCACGACCGTGACTAGCGGGCCCCATGAGCAGTTCTTC. Translated: CASSTTVTSGPHEQFF.

The table lists this clone with a few counts. The rearrangement links TRBV5-1 to TRBJ2-6; 9 bases map to TRBD1. V lost 3 bases, J lost 2 bases, and 9 bases stayed unmatched. This CDR3 comprises 18 residues. Germline loops: CDR1 SGHRS, CDR2 YFSETQ. The DNA of the CDR3 is TGCGCCAGCAGCTCAGGGGGGACAGGGCGCGCTGGGGCCAACGTCCTGACTTTC. This gives the protein CASSSGGTGRAGANVLTF.

This chain links TRBV4-3 with TRBJ1-2, with a weak D call TRBD1 (6 bases). CDR3 length: 18 amino acids. Germline CDR1 LGHNA, CDR2 YSLEER. V shed 3 bases and J shed 1 base, with 21 bases lying between them. This CDR3 reads CASSQERPAGTLNYGYTF. The DNA for the CDR3 is TGCGCCAGCAGCCAGGAAAGGCCCGCCGGGACACTTAACTATGGCTACACCTTC.

This chain joins TRBV5-1 and TRBJ1-2, with 8 bases identical to TRBD1. The CDR3 is 15 amino acids. From germline, CDR1 is SGHRS and CDR2 YFSETQ. Trimming at V came to 4 bases and at J to 4 bases, leaving 9 bases not matched to a gene. CDR3 sequence: CASSPGLGQGYGYTF. Written as DNA, the CDR3 is TGCGCCAGCAGCCCGGGACTTGGACAGGGCTATGGCTACACCTTC.

The chain combines TRBV7-9 with TRBJ1-5; weak D call: TRBD1 (6 bases). CDR3 length: 17 residues. Between the trimmed V and J ends, which lost 10 bases and 5 bases, there was a span of 27 bases. CDR1 is SEHNR and CDR2 is FQNEAQ in the germline V gene (reference sequence). The CDR3 bases are TGTGCCAAACCGAGGAACAGGGAAGAGAGTAGTCATCAGCCCCAGCATTTT. It translates to CAKPRNREESSHQPQHF.

The gene calls are TRBV5-1 and TRBJ2-3; 7 bases are a match to TRBD2. After removal of 4 bases from V and 2 bases from J, the junction contained 7 bases not matched to a gene. Germline V CDR1 and CDR2: SGHRS, YFSETQ. The CDR3 totals 15 residues. CDR3 nucleotides: TGCGCCAGCAGCCCCGGACTAGATTTCACAGATACGCAGTATTTT. As protein: CASSPGLDFTDTQYF.

This clone was picked up a small number of times. The chain uses TRBV7-3 and TRBJ2-5; TRBD2 is a possible D gene (6 bases). Trimming took off 5 bases at V and 2 bases at J, with 15 bases between the two ends. The CDR3 totals 15 residues. The V gene's germline CDR1 is SGHTA and CDR2 FQGTGA. The CDR3: CASSASTGTQETQYF. CDR3 DNA sequence: TGTGCCAGCAGCGCAAGCACGGGGACTCAAGAGACCCAGTACTTC.

The rearrangement links TRBV5-1 to TRBJ2-1; 9 bases align to TRBD2. V was pared by 1 base and J by 7 bases, with 9 bases of the junction left unmatched. Germline V gene lookup returns CDR1 SGHRS and CDR2 YFSETQ. The CDR3 spans 16 residues. The CDR3 nucleotides are TGCGCCAGCAGCTTGTGGCTTGCGGGGGGGCCGAATGAGCAGTTCTTC. Its translation: CASSLWLAGGPNEQFF.

J is TRBJ1-4 and V is TRBV6-1; no clear D. Germline values: CDR1 MNHNS, CDR2 SASEGT. The CDR3 has 15 amino acids. The ends were cut back, 6 bases at V and 0 bases at J, with 11 bases in the middle. CDR3 DNA sequence: TGTGCCAGCAGCATCGAGTCTGCAACTAATGAAAAACTGTTTTTT. It translates to CASSIESATNEKLFF.